This is a list of T cell receptor beta chains from one sample in a study of T cell changes during pregnancy in multiple sclerosis. The repertoire was sequenced with immunoSEQ multiplex PCR; TCRdb's copy has only in-frame clones and lacks some. The repertoire holds about 47,000 clones, with roughly nine tenths as singletons. Sample: CD8+ T cells from peripheral blood mononuclear cells, taken in the second trimester of pregnancy. The receptors originated from a female donor with multiple sclerosis, enrolled in a pregnancy study. Each CDR3 is given with its conserved first and last residue. A D gene is named only where the DNA matches it firmly.

TRBV5-5 | TRBD2 | 16 | CASSPLAGGSTGELFF
TRBV7-6 | - | 13 | CASSQDRRDGYTF
TRBV10-3 | TRBD2 | 14 | CAISLSGEYNEQFF
TRBV19 | TRBD2 | 15 | CATDRGREVTDTQYF
TRBV28 | TRBD1 | 14 | CASSSGTGFFEQYF
TRBV9 | - | 15 | CASSVVGLWEETQYF
TRBV7-9 | TRBD2 | 14 | CASRDSGSQLEQFF
TRBV30 | - | 12 | CAWLGGGDTQYF
TRBV2 | - | 13 | CASSESGSGRQFF
TRBV5-4 | - | 12 | CASSSNTGELFF
TRBV9 | TRBD1 | 16 | CASSVAGTGNTGELFF
TRBV19 | TRBD1 | 15 | CASSYGTGVGTEAFF
TRBV7-9 | - | 12 | CASSGADNEQFF
TRBV13 | - | 13 | CASSLGASYEQYF
TRBV19 | - | 13 | CASSIVQAGEQFF
TRBV9 | - | 15 | CASSVAPGETYEQYF
TRBV7-9 | - | 12 | CASRGRGDEQFF
TRBV28 | TRBD1 | 14 | CASSLWDRGYEQYF
TRBV6-5 | TRBD1 | 15 | CASSSRTGEAYEQYF
TRBV19 | TRBD2 | 13 | CAILAEKEGEQFF
TRBV4-1 | - | 15 | CASSQVLASRETQYF
TRBV14 | TRBD1 | 14 | CASSEGQPHNEQFF
TRBV27 | - | 13 | CASSPTDSYEQYF
TRBV29-1 | - | 16 | CSVEDLKRTGREKLFF
TRBV4-1 | - | 17 | CASSQDQETGITGELFF
TRBV7-6 | TRBD1 | 15 | CASSSKGQGPTEAFF
TRBV11-2 | - | 16 | CASSTVGGGNTGELFF
TRBV30 | - | 12 | CAWSTYLDTQYF
TRBV7-2 | TRBD2 | 17 | CASSVPSGGANTGELFF
TRBV6-1 | TRBD2 | 17 | CASSELASGAIYNEQFF
TRBV2 | - | 18 | CASSRRKSEAEKPYEQYF
TRBV5-1 | TRBD1 | 13 | CASSWTGGDEQYF
TRBV7-7 | - | 13 | CASSFGQGEKLFF
TRBV6-5 | TRBD2 | 14 | CASSGLAGAYEQYF
TRBV27 | TRBD2 | 16 | CASSLISGGTYNEQFF
TRBV7-9 | TRBD2 | 16 | CASSLWGGGAAYEQYF
TRBV27 | - | 14 | CASKIVSGANVLTF
TRBV11-2 | TRBD1 | 16 | CASSLDLQGAQPEQYF
TRBV2 | TRBD2 | 15 | CASSETSGVQETQYF
TRBV30 | - | 13 | CAGLSAGRYGYTF
TRBV7-9 | - | 12 | CASSPPDSPLHF
TRBV29-1 | TRBD1 | 16 | CSVLDRGPSTVYGYTF
TRBV29-1 | - | 13 | CSVSVTDYYGYTF
TRBV18 | - | 14 | CASSPIDLNTEAFF
TRBV5-1 | TRBD1 | 13 | CASSTGGAETQYF
TRBV27 | - | 15 | CASSWGEREVDTQYF
TRBV5-1 | - | 13 | CASSLTWANEQFF
TRBV9 | - | 13 | CASSALGYNEQFF
TRBV6-1 | TRBD2 | 15 | CASSQTSGGVNEQFF
TRBV6-4 | - | 16 | CASSDSDSSGANVLTF
TRBV7-8 | - | 15 | CASSLTGNSNQPQHF
TRBV2 | - | 16 | CASSEVGVGFGNTIYF
TRBV6-1 | TRBD2 | 16 | CASSEIGGGASYEQYF
TRBV7-3 | TRBD1 | 16 | CASSLTLQGVEDGYTF
TRBV7-8 | TRBD2 | 19 | CASSSWTSGRTSSYNEQFF
TRBV29-1 | TRBD2 | 13 | CSHRTSFTDTQYF
TRBV5-1 | - | 18 | CASSLEGSVSSSDQPQHF
TRBV19 | TRBD1 | 15 | CASSTGTVINYGYTF